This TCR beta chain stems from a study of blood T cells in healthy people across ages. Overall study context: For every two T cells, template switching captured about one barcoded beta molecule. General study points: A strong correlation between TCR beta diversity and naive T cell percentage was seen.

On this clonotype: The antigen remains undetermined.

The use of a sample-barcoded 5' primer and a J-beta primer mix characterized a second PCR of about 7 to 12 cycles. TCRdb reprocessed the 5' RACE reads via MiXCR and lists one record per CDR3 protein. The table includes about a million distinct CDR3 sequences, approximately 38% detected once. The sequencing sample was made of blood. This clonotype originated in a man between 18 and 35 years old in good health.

The CDR3 nucleotides are TGTGCCAGCAGTCCCTCGACAGGGACCTACAATGAGCAGTACTTC. Protein sequence: CASSPSTGTYNEQYF. The chain couples TRBV6-5 to TRBJ2-1, with 7 bases that match TRBD1. With the DNA end fitting TRBJ2-7 better, the J assignment may be wrong. This CDR3 spans 15 amino acids. Per germline, CDR1 MNHEY and CDR2 SVGAGI.